Listed below are T cell receptor beta chains from one sample, sequenced in a study of blood T cells in healthy people across ages. In TCRdb, the 5' RACE reads were re-called with MiXCR into one record per CDR3 protein. The data show 1,800,000 or so distinct CDR3 sequences, roughly 43% seen once. Sequencing was done on a sample of blood. Receptors were obtained from a human donor in good health. Both conserved end residues are part of each CDR3. Fields, in order: J gene, D gene, clone size, V gene, CDR3 protein. D genes are given only for firm matches. For some rows the clone size is stated as once, few or many, or as a class when expanded; others skip it.

j_call: TRBJ2-5; d_call: .; clone_size: .; v_call: TRBV20-1; cdr3_aa: CSARATGTQETQYF
j_call: TRBJ1-2; d_call: TRBD1; clone_size: few; v_call: TRBV7-2; cdr3_aa: CASSLAGGQGYGYTF
j_call: .; d_call: TRBD1; clone_size: .; v_call: TRBV7-6; cdr3_aa: CASSSRGLRFEQYF
j_call: TRBJ2-3; d_call: .; clone_size: .; v_call: TRBV19; cdr3_aa: CASSTTDSDTQYF
j_call: TRBJ2-1; d_call: .; clone_size: .; v_call: TRBV7-3; cdr3_aa: CASSPLSNYNERFF
j_call: TRBJ2-7; d_call: TRBD2; clone_size: .; v_call: TRBV29-1; cdr3_aa: CSTRLAGAYEQYF
j_call: TRBJ2-3; d_call: TRBD2; clone_size: .; v_call: TRBV9; cdr3_aa: CASSDIRTSGVVFETQYF
j_call: TRBJ2-3; d_call: TRBD2; clone_size: .; v_call: TRBV11-2; cdr3_aa: CASSLPSGGQSTDTQYF
j_call: TRBJ2-1; d_call: .; clone_size: once; v_call: TRBV13; cdr3_aa: CASSSTPGGAERDNEQFF
j_call: TRBJ2-7; d_call: .; clone_size: .; v_call: TRBV29-1; cdr3_aa: CSVVPNGQYEQYF
j_call: TRBJ2-3; d_call: TRBD2; clone_size: .; v_call: TRBV12-3/TRBV12-4; cdr3_aa: CASSFRSGLPSTDTQYF
j_call: TRBJ1-4; d_call: TRBD1; clone_size: .; v_call: TRBV15; cdr3_aa: CATSREGQGNEKLFF
j_call: TRBJ1-1; d_call: .; clone_size: .; v_call: TRBV7-2; cdr3_aa: CASSAYVEGTEAFF
j_call: TRBJ1-5; d_call: TRBD1; clone_size: few; v_call: TRBV5-1; cdr3_aa: CASSLGQGGHQPQHF
j_call: TRBJ2-3; d_call: TRBD2; clone_size: .; v_call: TRBV20-1; cdr3_aa: CSASAPLAGRTDTQYF
j_call: TRBJ1-4; d_call: TRBD1; clone_size: .; v_call: TRBV4-1; cdr3_aa: CASSHDRAGDNEKLFF
j_call: TRBJ1-1; d_call: TRBD1; clone_size: few; v_call: TRBV7-9; cdr3_aa: CASSLKPDRGDTEAFF
j_call: TRBJ1-2; d_call: .; clone_size: .; v_call: TRBV12-3/TRBV12-4; cdr3_aa: CASSLEVALYGYTF
j_call: TRBJ2-1; d_call: TRBD2; clone_size: .; v_call: TRBV5-1; cdr3_aa: CASSSTGPGLAGPEQFF
j_call: TRBJ1-5; d_call: .; clone_size: .; v_call: TRBV20-1; cdr3_aa: CRARDASQPQHF
j_call: TRBJ2-2; d_call: .; clone_size: once; v_call: TRBV19; cdr3_aa: CASSIDRGLTHPNTGELFF
j_call: TRBJ2-5; d_call: .; clone_size: few; v_call: TRBV7-9; cdr3_aa: CASSTRTLIETQYF
j_call: TRBJ2-7; d_call: TRBD2; clone_size: few; v_call: TRBV4-3; cdr3_aa: CASSQLPGGEENEQYF
j_call: TRBJ2-7; d_call: .; clone_size: many; v_call: TRBV4-2; cdr3_aa: CASSQEQGYEQYF
j_call: TRBJ2-3; d_call: .; clone_size: .; v_call: TRBV4-1; cdr3_aa: CASSARPRGEFQYF
j_call: TRBJ2-4; d_call: TRBD1; clone_size: .; v_call: TRBV4-2; cdr3_aa: CASSPETFRDRGLWGHIQYF
j_call: TRBJ1-2; d_call: TRBD1; clone_size: .; v_call: TRBV3-1; cdr3_aa: CASSQDFNEEGTGEGGYTF
j_call: TRBJ2-1; d_call: .; clone_size: .; v_call: TRBV7-9; cdr3_aa: CASNIVPYEQFF